One sample yielded the 3 T cell receptor beta chains listed below, sequenced in a study of T cells expressing NK-cell markers. No DNA is given; TCRdb re-called the 5' RACE reads and lists each CDR3 protein once. The repertoire table contains 160,000 or so distinct CDR3 sequences. Sequenced material: blood T cells: a sorted CD56 or NKG2C T cell subset, CD4+ or CD8+ T cells, or bulk PBMC T cells (not recorded which). The receptor source for this set is a woman between 18 and 69 years old in good health.

The genes are TRBV29-1 and TRBJ2-2; TCRdb gives TRBD1 as the D gene, but with no DNA this cannot be confirmed. In germline, CDR1 is SQVTM, CDR2 ANQGSEA. This CDR3 region has 13 residues. CDR3 sequence: CSAGDREAGELFF.

The chain has TRBV5-1 and TRBJ2-7; TCRdb designates TRBD2, a call that cannot be tested without DNA. Germline CDR1 reads SGHRS; CDR2 reads YFSETQ. The CDR3 length is 14 residues. CDR3 loop: CASSESGSQYEQYF. The complete variable domain, with remaining parts taken from reference TRBV5-1 and TRBJ2-7, reads KAGVTQTPRYLIKTRGQQVTLSCSPISGHRSVSWYQQTPGQGLQFLFEYFSETQRNKGNFPGRFSGRQFSNSRSEMNVSTLELGDSALYLCASSESGSQYEQYFGPGTRLTVT.

The V call is TRBV5-1, the J call TRBJ2-7; the D call of TRBD1 rests on TCRdb alone, since no DNA is present to check it. This CDR3 has 15 amino acids. Looked up from germline, CDR1 is SGHRS and CDR2 is YFSETQ. CDR3 loop: CASSPGQGSSYEQYF.